This entry concerns a single TCR beta chain. Its matching antigen is unknown. Generated by immunoSEQ multiplex PCR, the TCRdb table keeps only in-frame clones and is missing some. The top ten clones hold approximately 1.9% of a sample with about 82,000 clones, 85% to 90% of them seen once. The V gene end was trimmed by 8 bases and the J gene end by 3 bases; junction bases not matched to a gene: 10. Germline V CDR1 and CDR2: LNHDA, SQIVND (reference sequence). The CDR3 is 14 amino acids. This specimen belongs to a study of OX40 agonist ivuxolimab in advanced cancers. Study-level results: On average, CD8+ T cells had more expanded clones than CD4+.

The sequence was obtained from an adult with an advanced solid tumor such as melanoma, head and neck, liver or kidney cancer. This sample comprised CD4+ or CD8+ T cells sorted from blood, obtained in a trial of the OX40 agonist ivuxolimab. The chain uses TRBV19 and TRBJ2-7, with 7 positions matching TRBD2. The CDR3 region has the DNA TGTGCCAGTTCTACTAGCGATCTCTTCTACGAGCAGTACTTC. Amino acids: CASSTSDLFYEQYF.